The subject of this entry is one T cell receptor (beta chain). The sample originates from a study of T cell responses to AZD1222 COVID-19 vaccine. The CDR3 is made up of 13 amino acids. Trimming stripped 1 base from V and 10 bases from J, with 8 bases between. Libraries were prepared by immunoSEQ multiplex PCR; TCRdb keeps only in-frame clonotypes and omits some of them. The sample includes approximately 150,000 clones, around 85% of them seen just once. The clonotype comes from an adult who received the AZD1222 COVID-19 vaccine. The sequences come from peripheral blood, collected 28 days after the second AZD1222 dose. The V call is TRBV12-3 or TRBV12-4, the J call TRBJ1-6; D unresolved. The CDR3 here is CASSLEPTSPLHF. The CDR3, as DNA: TGTGCCAGCAGTTTAGAACCGACCTCACCCCTCCACTTT.